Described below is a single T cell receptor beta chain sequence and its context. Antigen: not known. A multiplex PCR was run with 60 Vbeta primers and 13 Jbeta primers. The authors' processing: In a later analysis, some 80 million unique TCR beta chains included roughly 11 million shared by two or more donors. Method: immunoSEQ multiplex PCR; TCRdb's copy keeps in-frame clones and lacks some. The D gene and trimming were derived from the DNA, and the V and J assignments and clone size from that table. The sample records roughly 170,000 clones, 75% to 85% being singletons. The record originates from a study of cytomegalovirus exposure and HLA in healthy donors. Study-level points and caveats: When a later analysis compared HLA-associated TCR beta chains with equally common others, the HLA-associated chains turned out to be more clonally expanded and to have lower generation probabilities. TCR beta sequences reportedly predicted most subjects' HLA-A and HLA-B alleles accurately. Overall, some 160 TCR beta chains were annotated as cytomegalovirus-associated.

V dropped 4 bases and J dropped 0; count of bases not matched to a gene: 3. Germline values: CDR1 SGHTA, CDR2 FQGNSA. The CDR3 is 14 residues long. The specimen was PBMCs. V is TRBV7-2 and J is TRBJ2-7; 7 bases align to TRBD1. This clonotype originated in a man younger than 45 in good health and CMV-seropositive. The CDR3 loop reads CASSSGQPSYEQYF. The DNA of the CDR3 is TGTGCCAGCAGCTCGGGACAGCCCTCCTACGAGCAGTACTTC.